This TCR beta chain was sequenced during a study of cytomegalovirus exposure and HLA in healthy donors. Overall study: Early release data held 85 million to 95 million unique TCRs from HLA-typed donors. When 300 to 500 donors were genotyped, over 80% of them were found to fall in the Caucasian-associated ancestry cluster.

Concerning this clone itself: Its antigen is not known.

Use of 60 Vbeta and 13 Jbeta primers characterized the PCR. Measured with immunoSEQ multiplex PCR; TCRdb has only the in-frame clones, and not every one. The sample consists of 100,000 to 150,000 clones, around four fifths of them appearing once. General study results and limits: Previous analysis showed most TCR beta V segments were productive about 87% or about 30% of the time. Reports described diagnosis of cytomegalovirus status by the classifier as highly specific and sensitive.

J was trimmed by 5 bases and V by 6 bases; bases with no gene match: 5. The CDR3 totals 15 residues. CDR1 is SNHLY and CDR2 is FYNNEI in the germline V gene. The sequence was collected from a boy aged 5 to 17 in good health and CMV-seronegative. The chain links TRBV2 to TRBJ2-2; 11 bases are shared with TRBD2. The source material was PBMCs. The DNA of the CDR3 is TGTGCCAGCAGAGTAGCGGGAGGGAGGACCGGGGAGCTGTTTTTT. As protein: CASRVAGGRTGELFF.